These 31 T cell receptor beta chains were all obtained from the same sample, sequenced in a study of blood T cell repertoires in COVID-19. Only in-frame clones appear in the TCRdb table, and some are missing; sequencing was by immunoSEQ multiplex PCR. The sample carries 200,000 to 300,000 clones, 80% to 90% recorded once. The sample taken for sequencing was peripheral blood. These receptors originate from a woman at least 80 years old with COVID-19, enrolled during active disease.

The chain has TRBV4-1 and TRBJ1-2; D perhaps matches TRBD1 (6 bases). The CDR3 loop spans 13 amino acids. Per germline, CDR1 MGHRA and CDR2 YSYEKL. V was cut by 0 bases and J by 8 bases, with 10 bases left in between. CDR3 nucleotides: TGCGCCAGCAGCCAAGAGCGGACAGAAGGCTACACCTTC. Residues: CASSQERTEGYTF.

V is TRBV2 and J is TRBJ1-3, with D possibly being TRBD1 (6 bases). CDR1 SNHLY and CDR2 FYNNEI come from the germline V gene. With 6 bases removed from V and 0 bases from J, the gap between germline ends came to 15 bases. The CDR3 contains 16 residues. CDR3 protein: CASSSSGGLSGNTIYF. CDR3 nucleotides: TGTGCCAGCAGCTCTTCGGGGGGCCTCTCTGGAAACACCATATATTTT.

The chain combines TRBV4-1 with TRBJ1-2; 9 bases fit TRBD1. The CDR3 sequence is 17 residues long. Germline trimming cut 3 bases from V and 4 bases from J; bases unmatched to any gene: 12. Per the germline V gene, CDR1 is MGHRA and CDR2 is YSYEKL. In nucleotides, the CDR3 is TGCGCCAGCAGCCAGGTTACCGGGACAGGGTCTAGCTATGGCTACACCTTC. Its protein is CASSQVTGTGSSYGYTF.

About this clone itself: Other nucleotide sequences in the sample specify the same CDR3. V and J are TRBV6-5 and TRBJ1-2; 7 nucleotides line up with TRBD1. There are 15 residues in the CDR3. V lost 0 bases and J lost 1; bases outside the gene matches: 2. CDR1 and CDR2 from the germline V gene are MNHEY and SVGAGI. The CDR3 region has the DNA TGTGCCAGCAGTTACTCGACAGGGATTAACTATGGCTACACCTTC. Translation gives CASSYSTGINYGYTF.

Comment on this clone: Other nucleotide sequences from this sample produce the same CDR3. The V and J genes are TRBV6-5 and TRBJ1-6; 10 bases are shared with TRBD1. With V trimmed by 5 bases and J by 7 bases, 5 bases remained unmatched. The germline V gene has CDR1 MNHEY and CDR2 SVGAGI. The CDR3 runs 15 residues. The DNA of the CDR3 is TGTGCCAGCAGTCCCCGGGACAGGGGAAATTCACCCCTCCACTTT. Residues: CASSPRDRGNSPLHF.

This clone was seen once. The gene calls are TRBV30 and TRBJ1-5; 7 positions match TRBD1. Germline V CDR1 and CDR2: GTSNPN, SVGIG (reference sequence). This CDR3 spans 15 amino acids. Trimming at V came to 0 bases and at J to 2 bases, leaving 4 bases not matched to a gene. The CDR3 here is CAWSVQGGGNQPQHF. The DNA for the CDR3 is TGTGCCTGGAGTGTACAAGGGGGCGGCAATCAGCCCCAGCATTTT.

V is TRBV5-1 and J is TRBJ2-1; 10 bases are a match to TRBD1. CDR1 is SGHRS and CDR2 is YFSETQ in the germline V gene. CDR3 length: 14 residues. J was trimmed by 8 bases and V by 5 bases; bases with no gene match: 7. CDR3 nucleotides: TGCGCCAGCAGTCCGGGACAGGGGACAGATGAGCAGTTCTTC. Residues: CASSPGQGTDEQFF. Drawing the rest from reference TRBV5-1 and TRBJ2-1, the complete variable domain is KAGVTQTPRYLIKTRGQQVTLSCSPISGHRSVSWYQQTPGQGLQFLFEYFSETQRNKGNFPGRFSGRQFSNSRSEMNVSTLELGDSALYLCASSPGQGTDEQFFGPGTRLTVL.

The V call is TRBV30, the J call TRBJ1-4; 9 positions match TRBD1. CDR1 and CDR2 from the germline V gene are GTSNPN and SVGIG (reference sequence). The trim removed 1 base at V and 2 bases at J, leaving 8 bases unmatched. CDR3 length: 17 residues. CDR3 in amino acids: CAWSAADRGRTNEKLFF. The CDR3, as DNA: TGTGCCTGGAGTGCCGCGGACAGGGGACGGACTAATGAAAAACTGTTTTTT.

This chain links TRBV3-1 (or the pseudogene TRBV3-2) with TRBJ1-1; D is unclear. Germline CDR1 reads LGHDT; CDR2 reads YNNKEL (reference sequence). This CDR3 is built from 15 residues. The V end lost 3 bases, the J end lost 0 bases, and 11 bases lay between the germline ends. In nucleotides, the CDR3 is TGTGCCAGCAGCCACGATAGCCTCGTGAACACTGAAGCTTTCTTT. This translates into CASSHDSLVNTEAFF.

This rearrangement joins TRBV13 to TRBJ1-1; D unclear. Per the germline V gene, CDR1 is PRHDT and CDR2 is FYEKMQ (reference sequence). The CDR3 extends over 17 amino acids. V lost 2 bases and J lost 4, with 20 bases in between. The CDR3 is CASSLRELGYPGTEAFF. The CDR3 nucleotides are TGTGCCAGCAGCTTACGGGAACTAGGTTACCCGGGCACTGAAGCTTTCTTT.

The chain couples TRBV6-5 to TRBJ1-5; D might be TRBD1 (6 bases). V lost 5 bases and J 0 bases, leaving 11 bases between the germline ends. Looked up from germline, CDR1 is MNHEY and CDR2 is SVGAGI. The CDR3 is 15 residues long. DNA of the CDR3: TGTGCCAGCAGTCCGACAGGATATAGCAATCAGCCCCAGCATTTT. Encoded protein: CASSPTGYSNQPQHF.

The CDR3 nucleotides read TGTGCCAGCACCCCACCTACGTCTGTAGAGACCCAGTACTTC. The encoded protein is CASTPPTSVETQYF. V is TRBV7-2 and J is TRBJ2-5; D not resolved. Trimming stripped 7 bases from V and 4 bases from J, with 16 bases between. The V gene's germline CDR1 is SGHTA and CDR2 FQGNSA. The CDR3 has 14 amino acids.

Concerning this clone itself: A junction end diverges from the germline sequence, so it may reflect a read error. The rearrangement joins TRBV3-1 (or the pseudogene TRBV3-2) to TRBJ2-1, with 10 bases fitting TRBD2. The CDR3 length is 17 residues. Germline V CDR1 and CDR2: LGHDT, YNNKEL (reference sequence). The CDR3 DNA follows: TGTGCCAGCAGCCAAGATGTGGCTAGCGGGGGCGGCAATGGGCAGTTCTTC. Translated: CASSQDVASGGGNGQFF.

The chain couples TRBV7-9 to TRBJ1-1; D is possibly TRBD1 (5 bases). The CDR3 consists of 15 residues. Germline V lookup: CDR1 SEHNR, CDR2 FQNEAQ (reference sequence). V was pared by 5 bases and J by 0 bases, with 13 bases between. Here the CDR3 reads CASSPPGVMNTEAFF. CDR3 sequence (DNA): TGTGCCAGCAGCCCCCCGGGGGTTATGAACACTGAAGCTTTCTTT.

The V call is TRBV11-2, the J call TRBJ1-2; D gene unclear. Germline V lookup: CDR1 SGHAT, CDR2 FQNNGV. Trimming pared 3 bases from V and 2 bases from J, leaving 19 bases between. The CDR3 is 17 amino acids. CDR3 region: CASSFRGLGSGNYGYTF. Here the CDR3 DNA reads TGTGCCAGCAGCTTTCGCGGCCTCGGTTCGGGAAACTATGGCTACACCTTC.

This clone has a handful of counts. The chain joins TRBV10-3 to TRBJ1-1; no reliable D call. The CDR3 contains 14 residues. With 8 bases removed from V and 0 bases from J, the gap between germline ends came to 13 bases. Germline CDR1 reads ENHRY; CDR2 reads SYGVKD. DNA of the CDR3: TGTGCCATCTGGGCAGGCCCCATGAACACTGAAGCTTTCTTT. This encodes CAIWAGPMNTEAFF.

The genes are TRBV2 and TRBJ1-5; maybe TRBD1 (6 bases). Germline CDR1 reads SNHLY; CDR2 reads FYNNEI. There are 13 residues in the CDR3. The ends were cut back, 6 bases at V and 6 bases at J, with 12 bases in the middle. CDR3 residues: CASSTGMAQPQHF. In DNA form, the CDR3 reads TGTGCCAGCAGCACAGGGATGGCTCAGCCCCAGCATTTT.

This clone occurred a few times. The chain couples TRBV5-1 to TRBJ1-1; D is uncertain. CDR1 is SGHRS and CDR2 is YFSETQ in the germline V gene. Deletions cut 1 base from V and 5 bases from J, with 9 bases between. The CDR3 loop spans 13 amino acids. The chain's CDR3 is CASSLMSNTEAFF. CDR3 bases: TGCGCCAGCAGCTTGATGAGCAATACTGAAGCTTTCTTT.

Only a few counts were recorded for this clone. J is TRBJ2-7 and V is TRBV5-1; the D gene is possibly TRBD2 (6 bases). The germline V gene encodes CDR1 SGHRS and CDR2 YFSETQ. V was cut by 0 bases and J by 7 bases, with 20 bases left in between. The CDR3 sequence is 16 residues long. CDR3 sequence: CASSLGRERASGEQYF. The CDR3 coding sequence is TGCGCCAGCAGCTTGGGGAGGGAGAGGGCTTCGGGGGAGCAGTACTTC.

This rearrangement joins TRBV18 to TRBJ2-2; no clear D. The V gene's germline CDR1 is KGHSH and CDR2 LQKENI. Trimming removed 1 base from V and 7 bases from J, with 10 bases in between. CDR3 length equals 14 residues. The CDR3 DNA reads TGTGCCAGCTCACCACGAGTGGCTAGCGGGGAGCTGTTTTTT. It is translated as CASSPRVASGELFF.

This clone showed up just a few times. Here the CDR3 reads CASSSGQGGTYGYTF. The DNA of the CDR3 is TGTGCCAGCAGCTCGGGACAGGGAGGCACCTATGGCTACACCTTC. V is TRBV5-4 and J is TRBJ1-2, with 9 bases identical to TRBD1. V was pared by 3 bases and J by 4 bases, with 7 bases of the junction left unmatched. Germline CDR1 is SGHNT and CDR2 is YYREEE (reference sequence). The CDR3 loop spans 15 amino acids.

This chain uses TRBV7-2 with TRBJ2-5; 14 bases agree with TRBD2. CDR1 is SGHTA, CDR2 FQGNSA, per germline. Trimming took 5 bases from V and 9 from J; bases not matched to a gene: 14. The CDR3 runs 17 residues. As DNA, the CDR3 is TGTGCCAGCAGCCCGCGCCGGACTAGCGGGGGGCAGCGTGCCCAGTACTTC. Its protein is CASSPRRTSGGQRAQYF.

The chain uses TRBV3-1 (or the pseudogene TRBV3-2) and TRBJ1-1; 9 nucleotides line up with TRBD1. From germline, CDR1 is LGHDT and CDR2 YNNKEL (reference sequence). Trimming cost V 3 bases and J 5 bases; bases outside gene matches: 4. The CDR3 spans 14 residues. The CDR3 DNA reads as TGTGCCAGCAGCCATCCGGGACAGGGAACTGAAGCTTTCTTT. The encoded protein is CASSHPGQGTEAFF.

The gene calls are TRBV28 and TRBJ2-7, with D perhaps TRBD1 (6 bases). V was cut by 6 bases and J by 1 base, with 13 bases left in between. The CDR3 is 14 residues long. The germline V gene encodes CDR1 MDHEN and CDR2 SYDVKM. The CDR3 sequence is CASSPPGQSYEQYF. In nucleotides, the CDR3 is TGTGCCAGCAGCCCACCCGGACAGTCCTACGAGCAGTACTTC. Variable domain in full (rest from reference TRBV28 and TRBJ2-7): DVKVTQSSRYLVKRTGEKVFLECVQDMDHENMFWYRQDPGLGLRLIYFSYDVKMKEKGDIPEGYSVSREKKERFSLILESASTNQTSMYLCASSPPGQSYEQYFGPGTRLTVT.

This sequence joins TRBV20-1 and TRBJ2-6, with D hard to call. This CDR3 is 13 amino acids long. From germline, CDR1 is DFQATT and CDR2 SNEGSKA (reference sequence). Trimming stripped 3 bases from V and 1 base from J, with 4 bases between. In nucleotides, the CDR3 is TGCAGTGCTAGTTATTCTGGGGCCAACGTCCTGACTTTC. Encoded protein: CSASYSGANVLTF.

J is TRBJ1-2 and V is TRBV11-2; no definite D call. Trimming took off 5 bases at V and 6 bases at J, with 13 bases between the two ends. This CDR3 is 13 amino acids long. Germline lookup yields CDR1 SGHAT and CDR2 FQNNGV. CDR3 residues: CASSPPKRDGYTF. Here the CDR3 DNA reads TGTGCCAGCAGCCCCCCGAAGCGTGATGGCTACACCTTC. Variable domain in full (rest from reference TRBV11-2 and TRBJ1-2): EAGVAQSPRYKIIEKRQSVAFWCNPISGHATLYWYQQILGQGPKLLIQFQNNGVVDDSQLPKDRFSAERLKGVDSTLKIQPAKLEDSAVYLCASSPPKRDGYTFGSGTRLTVV.

The chain uses TRBV5-6 and TRBJ1-1; no clear D gene. CDR1 is SGHDT and CDR2 is YYEEEE in the germline V gene. The CDR3 runs to 15 residues. V was shortened by 2 bases and J by 6 bases, with 17 bases between the two germline ends. The CDR3 nucleotides are TGTGCCAGCAGCTTTGTACCCCGGGTACCCGCTGAAGCTTTCTTT. It is translated as CASSFVPRVPAEAFF.

This chain joins TRBV18 and TRBJ1-1; TRBD1 agrees at 7 bases. Germline CDR1 is KGHSH and CDR2 is LQKENI. The V gene end was trimmed by 3 bases and the J gene end by 4 bases; junction bases not matched to a gene: 11. This CDR3 region has 16 residues. The CDR3 spells CASSPNTGATGTEAFF. In DNA, the CDR3 is TGTGCCAGCTCACCGAATACAGGGGCAACGGGCACTGAAGCTTTCTTT.

V is TRBV10-3 and J is TRBJ2-7; D perhaps matches TRBD2 (6 bases). Between the trimmed V and J ends, which lost 6 bases and 4 bases, there was a span of 13 bases. The germline CDR1 and CDR2 sequences are ENHRY and SYGVKD. The CDR3 contains 13 residues. CDR3: CAIRAEGLYEQYF. CDR3 bases: TGTGCCATCAGGGCGGAGGGGTTATACGAGCAGTACTTC.

In this sample, this clone turned up a few times. This chain joins TRBV24-1 and TRBJ2-7; the match to TRBD2 covers 10 bases. V lost 8 bases, J lost 2 bases, and 17 bases stayed unmatched. The V gene's germline CDR1 is KGHDR and CDR2 SFDVKD. This CDR3 spans 18 amino acids. In nucleotides, the CDR3 is TGTGCCACCATTGAACAGCGGGGGGGCCTACTAGCTGCCTACGAGCAGTACTTC. Translation: CATIEQRGGLLAAYEQYF.

The count of this clone is one. CDR3 sequence: CASSLEGTLTEQYF. DNA of the CDR3: TGTGCCAGCAGCTTAGAGGGGACTTTGACCGAGCAGTACTTC. The chain combines TRBV13 with TRBJ2-7, with D tentatively TRBD2 (6 bases). The V gene lost 1 base and the J gene lost 6 bases, with 13 bases spanning the gap. The length of the CDR3 is 14 residues. Germline assignment: CDR1 PRHDT and CDR2 FYEKMQ (reference sequence).